This TCR beta chain came from a study of cytotoxic CD8 clonotypes in ibrutinib-treated CLL. Study at large: In all, under twelve patients were relapsed/refractory, about 15 were treatment-naive and 17 were IGHV unmutated. Median treatment time before response sampling was around twelve months, range 6 to 36.

Study-level points and caveats: Contraction or stability on treatment characterized the public clonotypes, which were uncommon. Researchers report that baseline clonality outpaced age-matched healthy donors and tracked circulating CD8+ T-cell counts.

In regard to this clone: The antigen is not known.

CDR1 DFQATT and CDR2 SNEGSKA come from the germline V gene (reference sequence). Trimming shortened V by 6 bases and J by 6 bases, and 8 bases separated the two germline ends. The CDR3 covers 10 residues. TCRdb's table, derived via immunoSEQ multiplex PCR, lists solely in-frame clones and lacks some. The data contain fewer than 35,000 clones, roughly 85% of them seen just once; the ten biggest clones take up more than 6.5%. The rearrangement uses TRBV20-1 and TRBJ1-1; D uncertain. The source is a human donor with chronic lymphocytic leukemia. Material: PBMCs, obtained after 24 months of ibrutinib treatment. The chain's CDR3 is CSAGGAEAFF. CDR3 nucleotide sequence: TGCAGTGCCGGAGGTGCTGAAGCTTTCTTT.